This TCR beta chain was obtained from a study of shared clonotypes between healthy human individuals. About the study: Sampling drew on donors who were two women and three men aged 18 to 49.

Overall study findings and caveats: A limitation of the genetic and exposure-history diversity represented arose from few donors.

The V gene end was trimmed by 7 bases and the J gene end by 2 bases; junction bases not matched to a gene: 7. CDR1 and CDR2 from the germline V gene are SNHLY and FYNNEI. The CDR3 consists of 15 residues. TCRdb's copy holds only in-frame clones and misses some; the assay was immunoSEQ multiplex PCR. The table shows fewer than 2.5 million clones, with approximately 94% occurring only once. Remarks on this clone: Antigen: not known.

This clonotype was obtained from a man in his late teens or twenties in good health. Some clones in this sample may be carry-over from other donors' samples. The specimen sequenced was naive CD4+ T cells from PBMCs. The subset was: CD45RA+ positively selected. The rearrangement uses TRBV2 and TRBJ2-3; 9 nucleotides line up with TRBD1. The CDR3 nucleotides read TGTGCCAGCACCAGGACAGGGGCCGACACAGATACGCAGTATTTT. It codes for CASTRTGADTDTQYF.